What follows are 18 T cell receptor beta chains derived from one specimen sequenced in a study of cytomegalovirus exposure and HLA in healthy donors. Both 60 Vbeta primers and 13 Jbeta primers went into the PCR. Sequencing was performed with immunoSEQ multiplex PCR; in TCRdb, only in-frame clones are kept and a portion is missing. The sample yields some 96,000 clones, around four fifths seen once. The sequencing input was PBMCs. The receptor set was obtained from a man aged 35-49 years in good health and CMV-seropositive.

V usage is TRBV6-5 and J usage is TRBJ2-1, with 7 nucleotides matching TRBD1. Germline-derived CDR1 and CDR2 are MNHEY and SVGAGI. J lost 10 bases, V lost 5 bases, and 11 bases had no gene match. The CDR3 totals 14 residues. DNA for the CDR3: TGTGCCAGCAGTCTTCAGGGACAGTCCAAGGAGCAGTTCTTC. It codes for CASSLQGQSKEQFF.

The chain carries TRBV9 and TRBJ2-4; TRBD2 might be the D (5 bases). V lost 4 bases, J lost 6 bases, and 11 bases lay in between. The CDR3 runs 13 residues. Per the germline V gene, CDR1 is SGDLS and CDR2 is YYNGEE. CDR3 loop: CASSRLEGNIQYF. CDR3 DNA sequence: TGTGCCAGCAGCCGTCTAGAGGGAAACATTCAGTACTTC.

This clone was seen a few times. V is TRBV19 and J is TRBJ2-7; tentative D call: TRBD1 (6 bases). V lost 5 bases, J lost 0 bases, and 11 bases lay in between. The CDR3 is made up of 14 amino acids. Germline V CDR1 and CDR2: LNHDA, SQIVND (reference sequence). CDR3 sequence reads: CASSFDRSSYEQYF. The CDR3 DNA follows: TGTGCCAGTAGTTTCGACAGGAGCTCCTACGAGCAGTACTTC. The full variable domain, in which reference TRBV19 and TRBJ2-7 provide the parts outside the CDR3, is DGGITQSPKYLFRKEGQNVTLSCEQNLNHDAMYWYRQDPGQGLRLIYYSQIVNDFQKGDIAEGYSVSREKKESFPLTVTSAQKNPTAFYLCASSFDRSSYEQYFGPGTRLTVT.

The chain joins TRBV6-1 to TRBJ2-7; no clear D. Trimming cost V 3 bases and J 3 bases, with 18 bases left between them. The CDR3 runs to 16 residues. The germline CDR1 and CDR2 sequences are MNHNS and SASEGT. The CDR3 loop reads CASSEGPDLTLYEQYF. The CDR3 region has the DNA TGTGCCAGCAGTGAGGGCCCCGACCTCACCCTCTACGAGCAGTACTTC.

CDR3 bases: TGTGCCAGCAGCTTGGTTCCGGGAGTTAGCTCCTACGAGCAGTACTTC. It encodes CASSLVPGVSSYEQYF. This chain joins TRBV5-4 and TRBJ2-7, with D perhaps matching TRBD2 (6 bases). V lost 0 bases, J lost 0 bases, and 13 bases lay in between. Germline values: CDR1 SGHNT, CDR2 YYREEE (reference sequence). The CDR3 runs to 16 residues.

This chain links TRBV10-3 with TRBJ2-5, with TRBD2 identical over 14 bases. Germline assignment: CDR1 ENHRY and CDR2 SYGVKD. Germline trimming cut 3 bases from V and 2 bases from J; bases unmatched to any gene: 14. The CDR3 consists of 20 residues. In DNA form, the CDR3 reads TGTGCCATCAGTGATGGGCCCGGGACTAGCGGGAGAGGGGATCAAGAGACCCAGTACTTC. Its protein product is CAISDGPGTSGRGDQETQYF.

In nucleotides, the CDR3 is TGTGCCAGCAGCTTAGGTCGAGCGGATGGCTACACCTTC. It encodes CASSLGRADGYTF. The chain carries TRBV7-9 and TRBJ1-2; D ambiguous. The CDR3 consists of 13 residues. CDR1 is SEHNR, CDR2 FQNEAQ, per germline (reference sequence). Trimming took off 1 base at V and 6 bases at J, with 9 bases between the two ends.

CDR3 nucleotide sequence: TGCGCCAGCAGCTTGAACAGGGACACTGAAGCTTTCTTT. It specifies CASSLNRDTEAFF. The V call is TRBV5-1, the J call TRBJ1-1; possibly TRBD1 for D (6 bases). The CDR3 loop spans 13 amino acids. CDR1 is SGHRS, CDR2 YFSETQ, per germline. Trimming took 1 base from V and 3 from J, leaving 7 bases between them.

The chain is built from TRBV6-6 and TRBJ1-2, with a tentative D call TRBD1 (5 bases). Trimming stripped 3 bases from V and 8 bases from J, with 13 bases between. This CDR3 comprises 13 residues. Per the germline V gene, CDR1 is MNHNY and CDR2 is SVGAGI (reference sequence). The CDR3 DNA reads as TGTGCCAGCAGTTATGGGGGGGACGGAGGCTACACCTTC. This codes for CASSYGGDGGYTF.

J is TRBJ2-7 and V is TRBV6-1; 12 bases agree with TRBD2. The junction had 4 bases not matched to a gene; V was cut back by 5 bases and J by 2 bases. This CDR3 spans 15 amino acids. In germline, CDR1 is MNHNS, CDR2 SASEGT. The CDR3 spells CASSKLAGGPYEQYF. Written as DNA, the CDR3 is TGTGCCAGCAGTAAACTAGCGGGAGGACCCTACGAGCAGTACTTC.

This clone appeared a few times. The rearrangement links TRBV6-1 to TRBJ2-7, with 9 bases fitting TRBD1. The germline CDR1 and CDR2 sequences are MNHNS and SASEGT. Trimming removed 1 base from V and 0 bases from J; junction bases left unmatched: 4. The CDR3 has 16 residues. The CDR3 DNA reads TGTGCCAGCAGTGAAGTACAGGGGGCGGGCTCCTACGAGCAGTACTTC. It yields the protein CASSEVQGAGSYEQYF.

This clone turned up a few times. The gene calls are TRBV19 and TRBJ2-7, with 12 bases identical to TRBD1. Germline assignment: CDR1 LNHDA and CDR2 SQIVND (reference sequence). CDR3 length: 16 amino acids. V lost 2 bases to trimming and J lost 7 bases; unmatched junction nucleotides: 9. The CDR3 DNA reads as TGTGCCAGTAGTATACAATCCGGGACAGGGGGCGCGGAGCAGTACTTC. It encodes CASSIQSGTGGAEQYF.

The chain uses TRBV18 and TRBJ1-5, with unresolved D. The V end lost 2 bases, the J end lost 6 bases, and 17 bases lay between the germline ends. The CDR3 has 16 amino acids. From germline, CDR1 is KGHSH and CDR2 LQKENI. The CDR3 nucleotides read TGTGCCAGCTCACCAGGAACGCGCGGGGTGGGTCAGCCCCAGCATTTT. Amino acids: CASSPGTRGVGQPQHF.

The chain recombines TRBV7-2 with TRBJ2-3; no clear D. Germline V gene lookup returns CDR1 SGHTA and CDR2 FQGNSA. Trimming left V 0 bases short and J 6 bases short, with 10 bases between. The CDR3 is 14 amino acids. The CDR3 region has the DNA TGTGCCAGCAGCTTAGCTGTTAGAACGGATACGCAGTATTTT. It yields the protein CASSLAVRTDTQYF.

This clone was detected only a few times. The V and J genes are TRBV27 and TRBJ1-6; TRBD1 matches 9 bases. The CDR3 spans 14 residues. Germline trimming cut 5 bases from V and 8 bases from J; bases unmatched to any gene: 4. Germline CDR1 reads MNHEY; CDR2 reads SMNVEV (reference sequence). The CDR3 here is CASSPGQGYSPLHF. The CDR3 coding sequence is TGTGCCAGCAGTCCGGGACAGGGATATTCACCCCTCCACTTT.

The chain links TRBV6-5 to TRBJ2-5; 7 bases agree with TRBD1. Looked up from germline, CDR1 is MNHEY and CDR2 is SVGAGI. The V and J ends lost 0 bases and 3 bases, in that order; junction bases with no gene match: 1. The CDR3 length is 14 residues. CDR3 amino acids: CASSYSGGEETQYF. Written as DNA, the CDR3 is TGTGCCAGCAGTTACTCAGGGGGCGAAGAGACCCAGTACTTC.

This chain uses TRBV5-1 with TRBJ2-5; 10 bases fit TRBD1. Germline V CDR1 and CDR2: SGHRS, YFSETQ. The trim removed 2 bases at V and 2 bases at J, leaving 27 bases unmatched. This CDR3 comprises 23 residues. DNA for the CDR3: TGCGCCAGCAGCTTTTTAGACAGGGGGCGCGCGGGCCAGGCCGAGGCGGCTCAAGAGACCCAGTACTTC. Protein product: CASSFLDRGRAGQAEAAQETQYF.

The V and J genes are TRBV5-6 and TRBJ2-3; 7 bases line up with TRBD2. V lost 4 bases, J lost 2 bases, and 10 bases stayed unmatched. The CDR3 contains 16 residues. CDR1 and CDR2 from the germline V gene are SGHDT and YYEEEE. DNA of the CDR3: TGTGCCAGCAGCCCGAGGGAACTAGCGAACACAGATACGCAGTATTTT. Its translation: CASSPRELANTDTQYF.